Described below is a single TCR beta chain sequence and its context. Its cognate antigen is unknown. Per germline, CDR1 MDHEN and CDR2 SYDVKM. Germline trimming cut 7 bases from V and 2 bases from J; bases unmatched to any gene: 4. This CDR3 contains 13 residues. The protocol was immunoSEQ multiplex PCR, while the TCRdb copy is restricted to in-frame clones and leaves out a portion. The table has about 3,200 clones, just under 70% seen once. These data are taken from a study of CD8 T cell repertoires and HIV-1 epitope variants. The chain has TRBV28 and TRBJ2-7; TRBD1 aligns across 8 bases. What was sequenced was cultured CD8+ T cells derived from PBMCs. This receptor was taken from a male donor with HIV. DNA of the CDR3: TGTGCCAGCATGTTACAGGGGGCCTACGAGCAGTACTTC. It specifies CASMLQGAYEQYF. The whole variable domain, remainder taken from reference TRBV28 and TRBJ2-7, is DVKVTQSSRYLVKRTGEKVFLECVQDMDHENMFWYRQDPGLGLRLIYFSYDVKMKEKGDIPEGYSVSREKKERFSLILESASTNQTSMYLCASMLQGAYEQYFGPGTRLTVT.